The 14 T cell receptor beta chains below all came from one sample that was sequenced in a study of post-analysis software for immune sequencing data. General study findings and limits: A handful of TRBV segments were more frequent in patients than controls; TRBV5-6, TRBV5-1 and TRBV20-1 belonged to this group.

The antigens of these receptors remain unknown. cDNA libraries of TCR beta carried unique molecular identifiers. MiXCR, run by TCRdb on the PCR reads, gives a single entry per CDR3 protein. The repertoire has 150,000 to 200,000 distinct CDR3 sequences, roughly 31% of them found once; the top ten carry over 1.2%. The sequencing input was blood. These receptors came from a girl under 18 with multiple sclerosis.

There are many counts of this clonotype. The chain is built from TRBV3-1 and TRBJ2-7; D might be TRBD1 (6 bases). Trimming took off 2 bases at V and 9 bases at J, with 8 bases between the two ends. CDR3 length: 11 residues. Germline CDR1 reads LGHDT; CDR2 reads YNNKEL (reference sequence). CDR3 sequence: CASSQKGVQYF. CDR3 DNA sequence: TGTGCCAGCAGCCAAAAGGGGGTGCAGTACTTC.

This clonotype was found a few times. The genes are TRBV12-3 or TRBV12-4 and TRBJ2-1; tentatively, D is TRBD1 (6 bases). This CDR3 spans 15 amino acids. V lost 2 bases and J lost 3, with 11 bases in between. The CDR3 protein is CASSLIRGDYNEQFF. The CDR3, as DNA: TGTGCCAGCAGTTTAATCAGGGGCGACTACAATGAGCAGTTCTTC.

This chain connects TRBV5-1 to TRBJ1-4; D is uncertain. CDR1 is SGHRS, CDR2 YFSETQ, per germline. V lost 1 base, J lost 4 bases, and 8 bases lay in between. This CDR3 comprises 14 residues. The CDR3 nucleotides are TGCGCCAGCAGCTTGACGCCGGGTAATGAAAAACTGTTTTTT. Amino acids: CASSLTPGNEKLFF.

The rearrangement joins TRBV11-2 to TRBJ1-1, with D perhaps TRBD1 (6 bases). The CDR3 extends over 15 amino acids. Trimming removed 5 bases at V and 3 bases at J, with 16 bases between. Germline CDR1 SGHAT, CDR2 FQNNGV. In DNA, the CDR3 is TGTGCCAGCAGCCCGTTCCAGGGGACGGACACTGAAGCTTTCTTT. Its translation: CASSPFQGTDTEAFF.

This clonotype showed up many times. V usage is TRBV15 and J usage is TRBJ1-2; 9 positions match TRBD1. Per the germline V gene, CDR1 is LNHNV and CDR2 is YYDKDF (reference sequence). Losses at the gene ends were 1 base for V and 2 bases for J; bases not matched to a gene: 2. The CDR3 extends over 15 amino acids. As DNA, the CDR3 is TGTGCCACCAGCAGAGTTGGGACAGGGAACTATGGCTACACCTTC. It is translated as CATSRVGTGNYGYTF. Full variable domain (remainder filled in from reference TRBV15 and TRBJ1-2): DAMVIQNPRYQVTQFGKPVTLSCSQTLNHNVMYWYQQKSSQAPKLLFHYYDKDFNNEADTPDNFQSRRPNTSFCFLDIRSPGLGDTAMYLCATSRVGTGNYGYTFGSGTRLTVV.

This chain uses TRBV3-1 with TRBJ1-1; tentative D call: TRBD1 (6 bases). Germline V gene sequence: CDR1 LGHDT, CDR2 YNNKEL (reference sequence). The CDR3 is 16 residues long. V was clipped by 4 bases and J by 1 base, with 16 bases between them. CDR3 nucleotides: TGTGCCAGCAGCCCCGAATCCGGCAGGGGGAACACTGAAGCTTTCTTT. Protein sequence: CASSPESGRGNTEAFF.

V and J are TRBV7-2 and TRBJ2-3; 7 bases are a match to TRBD1. V shed 4 bases and J 14 bases; nucleotides not matched to a gene: 12. The CDR3 runs to 13 residues. The germline gives CDR1 SGHTA, CDR2 FQGNSA. The CDR3 region has the DNA TGTGCCAGCAGCTCTCCCGGTGAGGGGGCTCGGTATTTT. Its protein product is CASSSPGEGARYF.

The V gene is TRBV9, the J gene TRBJ1-5; TRBD1 might be the D (6 bases). CDR1 is SGDLS, CDR2 YYNGEE, per germline. The CDR3 consists of 17 residues. Deletions cut 4 bases from V and 5 bases from J, with 22 bases between. CDR3 DNA: TGTGCCAGCAGCCCATCCCCCAAGACGGACAGCTATCAGCCCCAGCATTTT. It specifies CASSPSPKTDSYQPQHF.

This clonotype occurred a few times. The chain carries TRBV5-1 and TRBJ2-1, with 9 bases that match TRBD2. CDR3 length: 16 amino acids. Germline loops: CDR1 SGHRS, CDR2 YFSETQ. The ends lost 4 bases at V and 10 bases at J; junction bases unmatched: 15. The CDR3 DNA reads as TGCGCCAGCAGCCCACTAGGGACTAGCTGGGAGGGGGAGCAGTTCTTC. It translates to CASSPLGTSWEGEQFF.

This clonotype occurred a few times. CDR3 sequence: CAWSWDAANYGYTF. The CDR3 DNA is TGTGCCTGGAGCTGGGACGCAGCTAACTATGGCTACACCTTC. This chain links TRBV30 with TRBJ1-2, with a weak D call TRBD1 (5 bases). Looked up from germline, CDR1 is GTSNPN and CDR2 is SVGIG (reference sequence). Trimming took off 3 bases at V and 0 bases at J, with 11 bases between the two ends. The length of the CDR3 is 14 residues.

On this clonotype itself: One base away lies a much larger clone, so this may be a sequencing read error. The chain carries TRBV12-3 or TRBV12-4 and TRBJ2-1; 8 bases map to TRBD2. This CDR3 spans 16 amino acids. V gave up 3 bases and J gave up 3 bases; unmatched junction bases: 7. The CDR3 protein is CASSLTGGRLYNEQFF. The CDR3 bases are TGTGCCAGCAGTTTGACTGGCGGGAGGCTCTACAATGAGCAGTTCTTC.

This clonotype was seen a handful of times. The chain is built from TRBV25-1 and TRBJ2-3; D is possibly TRBD2 (6 bases). CDR1 and CDR2 (germline): MGHDK, SYGVNS. This CDR3 is 13 amino acids long. Trimming cost V 4 bases and J 13 bases, with 18 bases left between them. Here the CDR3 reads CASSATLAPGKYF. In nucleotides, the CDR3 is TGTGCCAGCAGTGCCACTCTAGCGCCCGGCAAGTATTTT.

This clonotype came up once. The V gene is TRBV13, the J gene TRBJ2-6, with D unresolved. The CDR3 sequence is 16 residues long. The germline gives CDR1 PRHDT, CDR2 FYEKMQ (reference sequence). The V gene lost 4 bases and the J gene lost 0 bases, with 10 bases spanning the gap. In nucleotides, the CDR3 is TGTGCCAGCAGCTCGAGACGGCGCTCTGGGGCCAACGTCCTGACTTTC. It is translated as CASSSRRRSGANVLTF.

The sample holds a few counts of this clonotype. The chain recombines TRBV30 with TRBJ1-1, with 8 bases matching TRBD1. V lost 7 bases to trimming and J lost 8 bases; unmatched junction nucleotides: 18. The CDR3 is made up of 15 amino acids. Germline CDR1 reads GTSNPN; CDR2 reads SVGIG (reference sequence). The CDR3 region is CALQTGQAMFREAFF. CDR3 sequence (DNA): TGTGCCTTACAAACGGGACAGGCGATGTTCCGCGAAGCTTTCTTT.